The T cell receptor beta chain described here comes from a study of T cells expressing NK-cell markers. As for the study in general: The authors sequenced eight donors, of whom seven were HCMV-seropositive and one was seronegative.

Study-level findings and limits: No clear determination of HCMV specificity was made for expanded NKG2C+ T cell clones.

In generating TCR beta cDNA, 5'RACE template switching with UMIs was used. TCRdb re-called the 5' RACE reads, yielding one record per CDR3 amino acid sequence without DNA. This sample contains 500,000 to 700,000 distinct CDR3 sequences. CDR3 size: 14 residues. Per germline, CDR1 KGHDR and CDR2 SFDVKD. Points on this clonotype: What it binds is not known.

The sequencing input was blood T cells: a sorted CD56 or NKG2C T cell subset, CD4+ or CD8+ T cells, or bulk PBMC T cells (not recorded which). The TCR sequence derives from a man aged 18 to 35 in good health. The chain combines TRBV24-1 with TRBJ2-1. The chain's CDR3 is CATSGTVSYNEQFF.